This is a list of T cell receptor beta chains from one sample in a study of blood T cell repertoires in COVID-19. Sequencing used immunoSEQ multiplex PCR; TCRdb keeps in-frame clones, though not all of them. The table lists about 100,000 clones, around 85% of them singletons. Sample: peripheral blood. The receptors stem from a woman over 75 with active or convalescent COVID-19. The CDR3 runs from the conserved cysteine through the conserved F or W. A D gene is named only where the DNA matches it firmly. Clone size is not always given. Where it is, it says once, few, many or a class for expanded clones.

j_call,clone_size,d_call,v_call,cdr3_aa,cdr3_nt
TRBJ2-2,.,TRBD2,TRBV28,CASSKRLAGVGELFF,TGTGCCAGCAGTAAGAGACTAGCGGGAGTAGGGGAGCTGTTTTTT
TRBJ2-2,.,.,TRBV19,CASSIVEGSTGELFF,TGTGCCAGTAGTATTGTAGAGGGTAGCACCGGGGAGCTGTTTTTT
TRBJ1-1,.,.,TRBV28,CASSPSNAKGRTEAFF,TGTGCCAGCAGCCCATCGAACGCCAAGGGGAGGACTGAAGCTTTCTTT
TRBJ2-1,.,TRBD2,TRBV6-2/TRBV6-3,CASSYGASGIGWQFF,TGTGCCAGCAGTTACGGTGCTAGCGGGATCGGGTGGCAGTTCTTC
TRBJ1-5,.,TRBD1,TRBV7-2,CASSLAGTGGNQPQHF,TGTGCCAGCAGCCTAGCGGGGACAGGGGGCAATCAGCCCCAGCATTTT
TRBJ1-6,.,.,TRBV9,CASSVSNSPLHF,TGTGCCAGCAGCGTAAGCAATTCACCCCTCCACTTT
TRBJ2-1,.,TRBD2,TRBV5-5,CASSLGGGRAENEQFF,TGTGCCAGCAGCTTGGGGGGCGGGAGGGCCGAGAATGAGCAGTTCTTC
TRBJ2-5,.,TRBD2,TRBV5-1,CASSEMTSGQETQYF,TGCGCCAGCAGCGAAATGACTAGCGGCCAAGAGACCCAGTACTTC
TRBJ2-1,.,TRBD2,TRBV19,CASSMRLAGPLEQFF,TGTGCCAGTAGTATGAGGCTAGCGGGACCACTCGAGCAGTTCTTC
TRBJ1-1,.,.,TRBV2,CASSEAARNTEAFF,TGTGCCAGCAGTGAAGCGGCCCGGAACACTGAAGCTTTCTTT
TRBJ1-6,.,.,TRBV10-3,CAISEQGSRNNSPLHF,TGTGCCATCAGCGAACAGGGCTCTCGGAATAATTCACCCCTCCACTTT
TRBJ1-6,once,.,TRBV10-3,CAISEGGSSSPLHF,TGTGCCATCAGTGAGGGGGGCAGTTCTTCACCCCTCCACTTT
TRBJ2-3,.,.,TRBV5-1,CASSLGRGGTDTQYF,TGCGCCAGCAGCTTGGGGCGGGGCGGCACAGATACGCAGTATTTT
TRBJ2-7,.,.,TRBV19,CASSITSSYEQYF,TGTGCCAGTAGTATAACTAGCTCCTACGAGCAGTACTTC
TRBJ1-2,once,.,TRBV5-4,CASSHNTDGYTF,TGTGCCAGCAGCCATAATACGGATGGCTACACCTTC
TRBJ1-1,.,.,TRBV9,CASGNAGTPAFF,TGTGCCAGCGGCAATGCCGGGACACCGGCTTTCTTT
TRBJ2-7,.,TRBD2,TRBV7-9,CASSTSLGGRVSYEQYF,TGTGCCAGCAGCACCTCCTTGGGCGGGAGAGTCTCCTACGAGCAGTACTTC
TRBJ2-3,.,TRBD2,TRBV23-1,CASSHDIHWRTSGKGDTQYF,TGCGCCAGCAGTCATGACATCCACTGGCGGACTAGCGGGAAGGGAGATACGCAGTATTTT
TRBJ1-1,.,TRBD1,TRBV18,CASSPGQGKVTEAFF,TGTGCCAGCTCACCGGGACAGGGTAAGGTCACTGAAGCTTTCTTT
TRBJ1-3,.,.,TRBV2,CASSGGSGNTIYF,TGTGCCAGCAGTGGAGGGTCGGGAAACACCATATATTTT
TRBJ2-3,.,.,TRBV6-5,CASSTTGSGDTQYF,TGTGCCAGCAGCACCACAGGGTCCGGAGATACGCAGTATTTT
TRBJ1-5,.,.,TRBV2,CASSKRESQPQHF,TGTGCCAGCAGTAAGAGAGAGAGTCAGCCCCAGCATTTT
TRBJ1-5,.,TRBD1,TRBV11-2,CASSLEGGQGRGWGNQPQHF,TGTGCCAGCAGCTTAGAGGGGGGACAGGGGCGCGGTTGGGGCAATCAGCCCCAGCATTTT
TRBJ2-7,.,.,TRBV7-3,CASSLGQPYEQYF,TGTGCCAGCAGCTTAGGACAGCCCTACGAGCAGTACTTC
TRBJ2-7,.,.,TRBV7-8,CASSKAGSQAYEQYF,TGTGCCAGCAGCAAGGCGGGCAGTCAAGCCTACGAGCAGTACTTC
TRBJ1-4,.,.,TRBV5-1,CASSLRGQPNEKLFF,TGCGCCAGCAGCTTGAGAGGACAGCCTAATGAAAAACTGTTTTTT
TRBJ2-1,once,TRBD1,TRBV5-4,CASRQAGTAYNEQFF,TGTGCCAGCAGACAAGCCGGGACAGCGTACAATGAGCAGTTCTTC
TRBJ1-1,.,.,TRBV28,CASSSTRGEAFF,TGTGCCAGCAGTTCGACCCGGGGTGAAGCTTTCTTT
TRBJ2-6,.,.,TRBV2,CASRAGTGVSSGANVLTF,TGTGCCAGCAGGGCCGGGACGGGAGTTAGCTCTGGGGCCAACGTCCTGACTTTC
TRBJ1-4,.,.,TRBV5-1,CASSLVAGGNEKLFF,TGCGCCAGCAGCTTGGTGGCGGGGGGCAATGAAAAACTGTTTTTT
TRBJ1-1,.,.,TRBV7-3,CASSLSPTGQAFF,TGTGCCAGCAGCTTAAGTCCAACAGGGCAAGCTTTCTTT
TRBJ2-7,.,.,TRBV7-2,CASSLEAVQYEQYF,TGTGCCAGCAGCTTAGAAGCCGTCCAATACGAGCAGTACTTC
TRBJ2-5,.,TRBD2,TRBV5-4,CASSLGLAGQETQYF,TGTGCCAGCAGCTTGGGACTAGCGGGACAAGAGACCCAGTACTTC
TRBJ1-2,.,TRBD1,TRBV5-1,CASSRDRGLEGYTF,TGCGCCAGCAGCAGGGACAGGGGGCTGGAGGGCTACACCTTC
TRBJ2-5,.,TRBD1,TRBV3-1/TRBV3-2,CASSQDRGFSWTGLKETQYF,TGTGCCAGCAGCCAAGATCGTGGCTTTTCGTGGACAGGGCTTAAAGAGACCCAGTACTTC
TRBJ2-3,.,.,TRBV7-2,CASSQRTGGADTQYF,TGTGCCAGCAGCCAACGGACAGGCGGGGCAGATACGCAGTATTTT
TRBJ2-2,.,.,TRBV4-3,CASSQDRSTGELFF,TGCGCCAGCAGCCAAGATCGGAGCACCGGGGAGCTGTTTTTT
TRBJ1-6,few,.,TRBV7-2,CASSQGLSPLHF,TGTGCCAGCAGTCAGGGCCTCTCACCCCTCCACTTT
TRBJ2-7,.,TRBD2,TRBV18,CASSPTAGGPGEQYF,TGTGCCAGCTCACCCACGGCGGGAGGGCCCGGGGAGCAGTACTTC
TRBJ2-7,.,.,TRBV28,CASSLRGRVSYEQYF,TGTGCCAGCAGTTTAAGGGGAAGAGTAAGCTACGAGCAGTACTTC
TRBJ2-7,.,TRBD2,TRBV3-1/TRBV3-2,CASSQDVLAGGLYEQYF,TGTGCCAGCAGCCAAGATGTCCTAGCGGGGGGCCTCTACGAGCAGTACTTC
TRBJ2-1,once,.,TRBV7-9,CASSSSEGESYNEQFF,TGTGCCAGCAGCTCGAGCGAGGGGGAATCCTACAATGAGCAGTTCTTC